This T cell receptor (beta chain) originates from a study of OX40 agonist ivuxolimab in advanced cancers. Clones were read by immunoSEQ multiplex PCR, and TCRdb kept only the in-frame ones, dropping some. The repertoire holds fewer than 85,000 clones, with approximately 91% as singletons. Germline V gene data show CDR1 as GTSNPN and CDR2 as SVGIG (reference sequence). The CDR3 extends over 13 amino acids. The ends were cut back, 2 bases at V and 3 bases at J, with 10 bases in the middle. Specimen: CD4+ or CD8+ T cells sorted from blood, collected in a trial of the OX40 agonist ivuxolimab. This clonotype was sampled from an adult with an advanced solid tumor such as melanoma, head and neck, liver or kidney cancer. The chain is built from TRBV30 and TRBJ1-2; possibly TRBD1 for D (5 bases). The CDR3 protein is CAWSLDTDYGYTF. In nucleotides, the CDR3 is TGTGCCTGGAGTTTGGACACGGACTATGGCTACACCTTC.